This T cell receptor (beta chain) was observed in a study of blood T cell repertoires in COVID-19. Authors' processing steps: Amplifying reference gene primers gave estimates of nucleated cell counts. Some clones are missing from TCRdb's copy, which holds only in-frame ones; the method was immunoSEQ multiplex PCR. V, J and clone size are taken as reported in that table, and D and trimming were inferred from the DNA itself. The sample has 300,000 to 400,000 clones, around 90% seen once. Enrolled through a virtual design, the participants were between roughly 18 and 90 years of age and came from about two dozen US areas. Clinical histories supplied by participants themselves formed the basis of cohort assignment. Cohort 3 recovered donors had two negative PCRs, clearance, or symptom resolution. Looked up from germline, CDR1 is SGHTS and CDR2 is YDEGEE. Germline trimming cut 2 bases from V and 4 bases from J; bases unmatched to any gene: 3. The length of the CDR3 is 15 residues.

This TCR derives from a man aged 25 to 40 who had recovered from COVID-19. The rearrangement links TRBV5-8 to TRBJ2-2, with 9 nucleotides matching TRBD1. Sequenced input: PBMCs or T cells enriched from blood (not recorded which). CDR3 sequence reads: CASSFRQGGTGELFF. CDR3 sequence (DNA): TGTGCCAGCAGCTTCCGACAGGGGGGCACCGGGGAGCTGTTTTTT. The complete variable domain, with remaining parts taken from reference TRBV5-8 and TRBJ2-2, reads EAGVTQSPTHLIKTRGQQATLRCSPISGHTSVYWYQQALGLGLQFLLWYDEGEERNRGNFPPRFSGRQFPNYSSELNVNALELEDSALYLCASSFRQGGTGELFFGEGSRLTVL.